The rows below give T cell receptor beta chains drawn from one sample of a study of regulatory and conventional T cells in RAG deficiency. Only in-frame clones appear in the TCRdb table, and some are missing; sequencing was by immunoSEQ multiplex PCR. The sample lists tens of thousands of clones, about 87% seen once, with roughly 5.4% in the top ten. The same sample was also used in a study of regulatory T cells.

Sequencing used CD8+ T cells sorted from blood. Receptor source: a human donor in good health. Both conserved end residues are part of each CDR3. The D gene is left open where the match is weak. Part of the rows lack a size; the others show once, few, many or a class for expanded clones.

size,V,J,D,DNA,CDR3
NA,TRBV27,TRBJ2-5,TRBD1,TGTGCCAGCAGTCTCCGGGACAGCCGGGAGACCCAGTACTTC,CASSLRDSRETQYF
NA,TRBV10-3,TRBJ2-3,NA,TGTGCCATCAGTGAGGACTACACAGATACGCAGTATTTT,CAISEDYTDTQYF
NA,TRBV7-9,TRBJ2-7,TRBD2,TGTGCCAGCACCCCCCTAGCGGGAGCGTCCTACGAGCAGTACTTC,CASTPLAGASYEQYF
NA,TRBV5-6,TRBJ2-7,TRBD2,TGTGCCAGCAGCTCGCCCCCCACTAGCGGGGACTCCTACGAGCAGTACTTC,CASSSPPTSGDSYEQYF
NA,TRBV10-1,TRBJ2-7,TRBD1,TGCGCCAGCAGTGTGGGACAGGGGGCAGACGAGCAGTACTTC,CASSVGQGADEQYF
NA,TRBV7-9,TRBJ2-7,TRBD1,TGTGCCAGCAGCTTAGGGTGGGGACAGGGAGCCTACGAGCAGTACTTC,CASSLGWGQGAYEQYF
NA,TRBV6-9,TRBJ2-2,TRBD2,TGTGCCAGCAGTTATCAAGCCGGGACTAGCGGGAGTAGGATCGGGGAGCTGTTTTTT,CASSYQAGTSGSRIGELFF
NA,TRBV7-2,TRBJ2-7,NA,TGTGCCAGCGCGGAGCCCGGTCCCTACGAGCAGTACTTC,CASAEPGPYEQYF
once,TRBV9,TRBJ2-3,NA,TGTGCCAGCAGCGTAGACGGCACAGATACGCAGTATTTT,CASSVDGTDTQYF
few,TRBV19,TRBJ1-5,TRBD1,TGTGCCAGTACGCGTACAGGGGGAAGCAATCAGCCCCAGCATTTT,CASTRTGGSNQPQHF
NA,TRBV12-5,TRBJ2-1,TRBD2,TGTGCTAGGGGTTTGGTGATTAGCGGGGGGGCCCCGATTAAAAATGAGCAGTTCTTC,CARGLVISGGAPIKNEQFF
NA,TRBV30,TRBJ1-2,NA,TGTGCCTGGGGACCAACAGGAGACTATGGCTACACCTTC,CAWGPTGDYGYTF
NA,TRBV9,TRBJ2-1,TRBD2,TGTGCCAGCAGCGTAGATCTAGCGGAGCACAATGAGCAGTTCTTC,CASSVDLAEHNEQFF
NA,TRBV6-1,TRBJ2-7,NA,TGTGCCAGCCGGGGTATCACCTACGAGCAGTACTTC,CASRGITYEQYF
few,TRBV7-9,TRBJ2-7,NA,TGTGCCAGCAGCCTCGGACGGACCCCCTACGAGCAGTACTTC,CASSLGRTPYEQYF
NA,TRBV5-1,TRBJ1-1,NA,TGCGCCAGCAGCCAATCAGGAGGAGGTGAAGCTTTCTTT,CASSQSGGGEAFF
NA,TRBV15,TRBJ2-3,TRBD2,TGTGCCACCAGCATACTAGCGGCATTCACAGATACGCAGTATTTT,CATSILAAFTDTQYF
NA,TRBV7-8,TRBJ1-1,NA,TGTGCCAGCAGCTTAGGCGGACCGAACACTGAAGCTTTCTTT,CASSLGGPNTEAFF
NA,TRBV28,TRBJ1-3,NA,TGTGCCAGCAGTTTTGGCATGAACACCATATATTTT,CASSFGMNTIYF
NA,TRBV19,TRBJ1-1,NA,TGTGCCAGTAGAGTCTCAGGGACGGCTGAAGCTTTCTTT,CASRVSGTAEAFF
NA,TRBV7-3,TRBJ1-1,TRBD1,TGTGCCAGCAGCTTTCAGGGGGCGTCAGTGGCTTTCTTT,CASSFQGASVAFF
NA,TRBV6-5,TRBJ1-2,NA,TGTGCCAGCAGCGAGGCCCCCGGGGTTGGCTATGGCTACACCTTC,CASSEAPGVGYGYTF
NA,TRBV7-9,TRBJ2-7,TRBD1,TGTGCCAGCAGCTACCCAGACAGGGCCTACGAGCAGTACTTC,CASSYPDRAYEQYF
few,TRBV6-6,TRBJ1-3,TRBD1,TGTGCCAGCAGTTCACAGGGGTCTGGAAACACCATATATTTT,CASSSQGSGNTIYF
NA,TRBV11-2,TRBJ2-5,NA,TGTGCCAGCAGCCCGGCCGAAGGAGAGACCCAGTACTTC,CASSPAEGETQYF
once,TRBV5-6,TRBJ2-7,NA,TGTGCCAGCAGCTTGGGGGACGGGAACTCCTACGAGCAGTACTTC,CASSLGDGNSYEQYF
NA,TRBV27,TRBJ2-2,TRBD2,TGTGCCAGCAGTCCCCCTAGCGGAGTATACACCGGGGAGCTGTTTTTT,CASSPPSGVYTGELFF
few,TRBV19,TRBJ1-5,NA,TGTGCCAGTAGTATAGAGGGCAGCAATCAGCCCCAGCATTTT,CASSIEGSNQPQHF
NA,TRBV5-8,TRBJ1-5,NA,TGTGCCAGCAGCTTCGGACAGACATCAGAGCCCCAGCATTTT,CASSFGQTSEPQHF
NA,TRBV29-1,TRBJ1-2,NA,TGCAGCGTCCCCGGCGGCTACTATGGCTACACCTTC,CSVPGGYYGYTF
NA,TRBV9,TRBJ2-7,NA,TGTGCCAGCAGCGTGGGGGACCCCTCCTACGAGCAGTACTTC,CASSVGDPSYEQYF
NA,TRBV9,TRBJ2-1,TRBD2,TGTGCCAGCAGCGTCCGAGTAGCGGGAGGCAATGAGCAGTTCTTC,CASSVRVAGGNEQFF
NA,TRBV9,TRBJ1-2,TRBD1,TGTGCCAGCAGCGCTGTGACAGGGTGGGATGGCTACACCTTC,CASSAVTGWDGYTF
NA,TRBV5-1,TRBJ2-7,TRBD1,TGCGCCAGCAGCCTTACAGGGGCCCACGAGCAGTACTTC,CASSLTGAHEQYF
NA,TRBV7-9,TRBJ2-7,NA,TGTGCCAGCAGCGGATCGGACAGGGACTACTACGAGCAGTACTTC,CASSGSDRDYYEQYF
NA,TRBV4-2,TRBJ2-7,TRBD2,TGTGCCAGCAGCCAAGAAGACACCCCACTAGCGGGAGTTGGAGAGCAGTACTTC,CASSQEDTPLAGVGEQYF
NA,TRBV6-1,TRBJ2-7,TRBD2,TGTGCCAGCAGCGATGTTAGCGGGGGAACCTACGAGCAGTACTTC,CASSDVSGGTYEQYF
NA,TRBV28,TRBJ1-5,NA,TGTGCCAGCAGTTTATTGGGGGGCAATCAGCCCCAGCATTTT,CASSLLGGNQPQHF
few,TRBV19,TRBJ1-5,NA,TGTGCCAGCCTAAGACAGGTTGGCGATCAGCCCCAGCATTTT,CASLRQVGDQPQHF
once,TRBV11-2,TRBJ2-7,TRBD1,TGTGCCAGCAGCTTAGTTATGGGACAGAAAGAGCAGTACTTC,CASSLVMGQKEQYF
NA,TRBV5-8,TRBJ2-1,TRBD2,TGTGCCAGCAGCTTACTAGCGGCAAATTACAATGAGCAGTTCTTC,CASSLLAANYNEQFF
NA,TRBV5-4,TRBJ1-1,NA,TGTGCCAGCAGCTTGGGTTCCAGAGCCGGTGAAGCTTTCTTT,CASSLGSRAGEAFF
NA,TRBV5-6,TRBJ1-5,TRBD1,TGTGCCAGCAGCCCAACCGGGACAGGGGTCAATCAGCCCCAGCATTTT,CASSPTGTGVNQPQHF
few,TRBV6-4,TRBJ1-1,NA,TGTGCCAGCAGTGAGCTCCCCGACACTGAAGCTTTCTTT,CASSELPDTEAFF
NA,TRBV7-8,TRBJ2-5,NA,TGTGCCAGCAGCTTTGTAGGGGAGACCCAGTACTTC,CASSFVGETQYF
NA,TRBV7-6,TRBJ2-7,TRBD1,TGTGCCAGCAGCTTCCGCGCCTCAACGACAGGGTTCTCCTACGAGCAGTACTTC,CASSFRASTTGFSYEQYF
NA,TRBV27,TRBJ2-1,NA,TGTGCCAGCAGTTCCCTCGTTCGGCGGGTTGGGCCTTATAAGCGAACCTACAATGAGCAGTTCTTC,CASSSLVRRVGPYKRTYNEQFF
NA,TRBV4-1,TRBJ2-7,NA,TGCGCCAGCAGCCAAGATGTACCCCAGACCGGTGAGCAGTACTTC,CASSQDVPQTGEQYF
once,TRBV7-9,TRBJ2-7,NA,TGTGCCAGCAGCTTAGCCGGGGCCGTCTACGAGCAGTACTTC,CASSLAGAVYEQYF
NA,TRBV29-1,TRBJ2-7,TRBD1,TGCAGCGTCGCCTGGACAGGGGATTGGGAGCAGTACTTC,CSVAWTGDWEQYF
NA,TRBV6-6,TRBJ2-7,TRBD1,TGTGCCAGCAGCCCTGGTAGGGACAGGGGTTACGAGCAGTACTTC,CASSPGRDRGYEQYF
NA,TRBV5-5,TRBJ1-1,NA,TGTGCCAGCAGCTTGGCCAGGGGTTATATGATCACTGAAGCTTTCTTT,CASSLARGYMITEAFF